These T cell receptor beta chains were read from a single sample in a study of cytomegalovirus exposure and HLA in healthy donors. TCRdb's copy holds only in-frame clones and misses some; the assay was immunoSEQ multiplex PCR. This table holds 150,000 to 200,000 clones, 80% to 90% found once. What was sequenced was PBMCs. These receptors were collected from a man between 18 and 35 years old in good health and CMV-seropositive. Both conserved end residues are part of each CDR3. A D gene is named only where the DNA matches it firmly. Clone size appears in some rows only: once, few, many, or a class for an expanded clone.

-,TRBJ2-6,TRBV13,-,TGTGCCAGCAGTTTAACAACCGATTACTCTGGGGCCAACGGCCTGACTTTC,CASSLTTDYSGANGLTF
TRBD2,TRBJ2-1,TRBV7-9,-,TGTGCCAGCAGCCCACCTTTAGCGGGGGGGCCCAGGGAGCAGTTCTTC,CASSPPLAGGPREQFF
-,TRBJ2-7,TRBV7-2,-,TGTGCCAGCAGCTTAGTGCACAGAAACTACGAGCAGTACTTC,CASSLVHRNYEQYF
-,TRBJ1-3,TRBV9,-,TGTGCCAGCGGGCGGGGGGACTCTGGAAACACCATATATTTT,CASGRGDSGNTIYF
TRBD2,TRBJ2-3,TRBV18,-,TGTGCCAGCTCACCGCGGCGGGGGGGCCGGGGAGATACGCAGTATTTT,CASSPRRGGRGDTQYF
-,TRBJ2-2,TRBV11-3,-,TGTGCCAGCAGCTTCCTAGCCGCCGGGGAGCTGTTTTTT,CASSFLAAGELFF
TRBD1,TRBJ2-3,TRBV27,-,TGTGCCAGCAGTTTACCCGGGACAGATCGCACAGATACGCAGTATTTT,CASSLPGTDRTDTQYF
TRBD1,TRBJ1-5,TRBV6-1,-,TGTGCCAGCAGACCACAGGGGCCCAATCAGCCCCAGCATTTT,CASRPQGPNQPQHF
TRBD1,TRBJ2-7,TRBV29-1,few,TGCAGCGTAGGGGACAGAAACTACGAGCAGTACTTC,CSVGDRNYEQYF
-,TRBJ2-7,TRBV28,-,TGTGCCAGCGAAGGAGGGTACGAGCAGTACTTC,CASEGGYEQYF
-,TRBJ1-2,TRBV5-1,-,TGCGCCAGCAGCTTGGCCGGGGGTTCATCCTATGGCTACACCTTC,CASSLAGGSSYGYTF
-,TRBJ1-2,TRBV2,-,TGTGCCAGCACCCCTCCCGGGGTACCTAACTATGGCTACACCTTC,CASTPPGVPNYGYTF
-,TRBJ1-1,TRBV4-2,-,TGTGCCAGCAGCCAAGATACGCCGACTAACGGAGCTTTCTTT,CASSQDTPTNGAFF
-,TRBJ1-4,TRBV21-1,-,TGTGCCAGCAGCAAAGAGGGAACAGGGGGGACCAGTCTGTTTTTT,CASSKEGTGGTSLFF
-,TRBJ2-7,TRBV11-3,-,TGTGCCAGCAGCCTCTTTTCCGGGAGCTCCTACGAGCAGTACTTC,CASSLFSGSSYEQYF
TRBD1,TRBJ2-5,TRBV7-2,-,TGTGCCAGCAGCTTAAACAGGGGCACGGAGACCCAGTACTTC,CASSLNRGTETQYF
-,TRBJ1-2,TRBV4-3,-,TGCGCCAGCAGCCAAGATCTCGGGGGGGCGTATGGCTACACCTTC,CASSQDLGGAYGYTF
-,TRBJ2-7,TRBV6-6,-,TGTGCCAGCACTCCGGGGATGAGCTCCTACGAGCAGTACTTC,CASTPGMSSYEQYF
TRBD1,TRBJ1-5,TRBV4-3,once,TGCGCCAGCAGCCAAGAAACAGGGGTCGGGCAGCCCCAGCATTTT,CASSQETGVGQPQHF
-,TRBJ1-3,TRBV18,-,TGTGCCAGCTCGCAGGCTTTGTTCTCTGGAAACACCATATATTTT,CASSQALFSGNTIYF
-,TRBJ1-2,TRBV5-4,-,TGTGCCAGCAGCTTGAGGGGCCCGGCTGTCTATGGCTACACCTTC,CASSLRGPAVYGYTF
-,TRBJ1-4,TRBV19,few,TGTGCCAGTAGTATAGGGGAGGGGCGACCTGAAAAACTGTTTTTT,CASSIGEGRPEKLFF
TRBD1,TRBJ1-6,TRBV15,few,TGTGCCACCAGCGGCCTCCGGGACAGGGATTCACCCCTCCACTTT,CATSGLRDRDSPLHF
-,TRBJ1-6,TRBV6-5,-,TGTGCCAGCAGTTACGATCCCACAGGGATGAATTCACCCCTCCACTTT,CASSYDPTGMNSPLHF
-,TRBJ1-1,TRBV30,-,TGTGCCTGGAGTGTACCCGACAGGATGAACACTGAAGCTTTCTTT,CAWSVPDRMNTEAFF
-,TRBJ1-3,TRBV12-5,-,TGTGCTAGTGGTTTAGCGGGAAAATCTACTATCCACTCTGGAAACACCATATATTTT,CASGLAGKSTIHSGNTIYF
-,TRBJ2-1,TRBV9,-,TGTGCCAGCAGCGCTGGGGGGAGCTCCTACAATGAGCAGTTCTTC,CASSAGGSSYNEQFF
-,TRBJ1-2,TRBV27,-,TGTGCCAGCAGTTCCACTCAGGGTGTGGGGGGCTACACCTTC,CASSSTQGVGGYTF
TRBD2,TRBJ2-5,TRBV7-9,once,TGTGCCAGCAGCCTACTAGCGGGGGGACAAGAGACCCAGTACTTC,CASSLLAGGQETQYF
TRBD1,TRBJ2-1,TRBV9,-,TGTGCCAGCACCACGGGTACGACAGGGATCAGAAATGAGCAGTTCTTC,CASTTGTTGIRNEQFF
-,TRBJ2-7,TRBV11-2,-,TGTGCCAGCAGCTTAGGGCCAGCCTACGAGCAGTACTTC,CASSLGPAYEQYF
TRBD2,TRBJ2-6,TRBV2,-,TGTGCCAGCAGTGGTCAGCGGGGGGGATTCTCCTCTGGGGCCAACGTCCTGACTTTC,CASSGQRGGFSSGANVLTF
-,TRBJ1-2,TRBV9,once,TGTGCCAGCAGCGTAGAAACAGGGTTCTATGGCTACACCTTC,CASSVETGFYGYTF
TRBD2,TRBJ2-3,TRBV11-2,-,TGTGCCAGCAGCTTAGTCGTGGGGGGGACAGATACGCAGTATTTT,CASSLVVGGTDTQYF
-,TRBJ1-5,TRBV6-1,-,TGTGCCAGCTTCGGGACAAGCAATCAGCCCCAGCATTTT,CASFGTSNQPQHF
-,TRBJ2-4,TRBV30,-,TGTGCCTGGAGCAGGGGGGACGGGAACAGTCAGTACTTC,CAWSRGDGNSQYF
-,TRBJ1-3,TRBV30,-,TGTGCCTGGCGACATTTCTCTGGAAACACCATATATTTT,CAWRHFSGNTIYF
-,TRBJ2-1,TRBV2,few,TGTGCCAGCAGTGTTGAGCAGGGTAGTAGTGGTGAGCAGTTCTTC,CASSVEQGSSGEQFF
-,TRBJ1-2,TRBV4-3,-,TGCGCCAGCAGCCAAGAGACGGGGGAGGGGGGCTACACCTTC,CASSQETGEGGYTF
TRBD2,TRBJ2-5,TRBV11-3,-,TGTGCCAGCAGCTTAGGCCTAGCGGGGGGCCATTTCGGGGAGACCCAGTACTTC,CASSLGLAGGHFGETQYF
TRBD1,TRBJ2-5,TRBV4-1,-,TGCGCCAGCAGCCAAGGACGGACAGGTCCAGAGACCCAGTACTTC,CASSQGRTGPETQYF
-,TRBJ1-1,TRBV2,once,TGTGCCAGCGGGAGGTTTATGAACACTGAAGCTTTCTTT,CASGRFMNTEAFF
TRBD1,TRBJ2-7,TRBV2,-,TGTGCCAGCAGAATCTCCGGGACAGGGAACCACGAGCAGTACTTC,CASRISGTGNHEQYF
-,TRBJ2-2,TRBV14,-,TGTGCCAGCAGCCAAGGAGCAAGCACCGGGGAGCTGTTTTTT,CASSQGASTGELFF
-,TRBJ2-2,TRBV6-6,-,TGTGCCAGCAGTTCCTTCGGGAGCGCGAACACCGGGGAGCTGTTTTTT,CASSSFGSANTGELFF
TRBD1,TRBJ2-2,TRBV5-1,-,TGCGCCAGCAGCTTGTCGACAGGGTCCCCCGGGGAGCTGTTTTTT,CASSLSTGSPGELFF
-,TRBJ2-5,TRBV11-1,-,TGTGCCAGCAGCAGAGAGAAACAAGAGACCCAGTACTTC,CASSREKQETQYF
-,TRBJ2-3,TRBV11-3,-,TGTGCCAGCAGCCCAGCAGAGGGGGCAGATACGCAGTATTTT,CASSPAEGADTQYF
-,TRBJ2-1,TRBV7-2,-,TGTGCCAGCAGCTTAGATAGGACGGGGATACAGTTCTTC,CASSLDRTGIQFF
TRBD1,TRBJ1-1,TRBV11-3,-,TGTGCCAGCAGCCCCAGAACAGGGGGGGCTTTCTTT,CASSPRTGGAFF
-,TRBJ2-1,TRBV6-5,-,TGTGCCAGCAGTACCTCCCAGGCCTACAATGAGCAGTTCTTC,CASSTSQAYNEQFF
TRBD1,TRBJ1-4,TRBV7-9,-,TGTGCCAGCAGCCCGAGGGCGGGACAGTCAACTAATGAAAAACTGTTTTTT,CASSPRAGQSTNEKLFF
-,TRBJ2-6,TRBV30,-,TGTGCCTGGAGTGGGCCAACCCGACCTTCTGGGGCCAACGGCCTGACTTTC,CAWSGPTRPSGANGLTF
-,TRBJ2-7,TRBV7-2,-,TGTGCCAGCAGACCATTACGGGACACCCCCTCCTACGAGCAGTACTTC,CASRPLRDTPSYEQYF